This T cell receptor beta chain was captured in a study of shared clonotypes between healthy human individuals. Study overall: Three plates each covered CD4 naive and memory; CD8 naive two, CD8 memory one.

CDR1 SGDLS and CDR2 YYNGEE come from the germline V gene. The CDR3 contains 14 residues. Trimming cost V 4 bases and J 4 bases; bases outside gene matches: 5. Using immunoSEQ multiplex PCR, the repertoire was profiled, and TCRdb retains in-frame clones only, with some absent. The sample contains approximately 2.4 million clones, about 94% of which appear only once. The sequence was obtained from a man younger than 30 in good health. Sequenced sample: naive CD4+ T cells sorted from blood. This sample's subset: CD45RA+ positively selected. The V gene is TRBV9, the J gene TRBJ2-5, with 9 positions matching TRBD2. CDR3 residues: CASSPSGRSETQYF. The CDR3 DNA follows: TGTGCCAGCAGCCCGAGCGGGAGGTCAGAGACCCAGTACTTC.